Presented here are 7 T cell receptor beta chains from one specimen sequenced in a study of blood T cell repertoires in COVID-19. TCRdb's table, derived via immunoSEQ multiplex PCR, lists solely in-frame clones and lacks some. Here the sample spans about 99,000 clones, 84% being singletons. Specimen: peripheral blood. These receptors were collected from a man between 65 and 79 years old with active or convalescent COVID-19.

CDR3 in amino acids: CASMRGIGELFF. As DNA, the CDR3 is TGTGCCAGCATGAGAGGGATCGGGGAGCTGTTTTTT. The V call is TRBV28, the J call TRBJ2-2, with D possibly being TRBD2 (5 bases). CDR3 length: 12 amino acids. Trimming shortened V by 7 bases and J by 7 bases, and 10 bases separated the two germline ends. From germline, CDR1 is MDHEN and CDR2 SYDVKM.

CDR3 bases: TGTGCCAGTAGTACCCCGGGACAGACACTGAACACTGAAGCTTTCTTT. Encoded protein: CASSTPGQTLNTEAFF. The chain carries TRBV19 and TRBJ1-1; 7 bases are shared with TRBD1. Germline loops: CDR1 LNHDA, CDR2 SQIVND (reference sequence). The CDR3 spans 16 residues. V was pared by 4 bases and J by 0 bases, with 8 bases of the junction left unmatched.

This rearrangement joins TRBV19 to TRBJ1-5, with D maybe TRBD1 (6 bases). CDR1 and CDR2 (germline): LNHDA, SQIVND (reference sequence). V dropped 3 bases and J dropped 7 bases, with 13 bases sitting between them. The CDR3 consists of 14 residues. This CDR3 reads CASSMQQGPQPQHF. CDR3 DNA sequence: TGTGCCAGTAGTATGCAGCAGGGGCCCCAGCCCCAGCATTTT.

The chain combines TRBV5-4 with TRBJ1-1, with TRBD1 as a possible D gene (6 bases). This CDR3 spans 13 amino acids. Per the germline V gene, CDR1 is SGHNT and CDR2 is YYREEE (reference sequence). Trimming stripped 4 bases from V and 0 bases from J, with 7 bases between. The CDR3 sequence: CASSRTVNTEAFF. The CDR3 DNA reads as TGTGCCAGCAGCCGGACAGTGAACACTGAAGCTTTCTTT.

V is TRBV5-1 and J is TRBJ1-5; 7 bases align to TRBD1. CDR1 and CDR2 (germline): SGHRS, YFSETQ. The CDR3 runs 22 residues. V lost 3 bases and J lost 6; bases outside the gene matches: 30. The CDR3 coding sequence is TGCGCCAGCAGCTCCTATCCGTCAACGTCAGACAGGGAAGGCTTGGATACTCAGCCCCAGCATTTT. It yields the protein CASSSYPSTSDREGLDTQPQHF.

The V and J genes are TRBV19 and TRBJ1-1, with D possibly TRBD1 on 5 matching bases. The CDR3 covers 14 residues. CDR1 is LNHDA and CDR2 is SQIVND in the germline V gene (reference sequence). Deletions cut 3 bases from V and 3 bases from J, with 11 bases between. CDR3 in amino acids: CASSMAGRDTEAFF. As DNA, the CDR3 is TGTGCCAGTAGTATGGCGGGGCGGGACACTGAAGCTTTCTTT.

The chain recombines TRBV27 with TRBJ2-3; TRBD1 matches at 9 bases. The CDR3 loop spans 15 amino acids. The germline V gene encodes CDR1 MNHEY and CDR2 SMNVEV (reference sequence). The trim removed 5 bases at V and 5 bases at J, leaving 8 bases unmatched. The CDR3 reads CASSPNRGLGDTQYF. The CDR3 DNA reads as TGTGCCAGCAGTCCAAACAGGGGGCTTGGAGATACGCAGTATTTT.